This T cell receptor (beta chain) appears in the sequencing data of a study of technical replicates of blood from four donors. Trimming took 1 base from V and 2 from J, leaving 6 bases between them. The CDR3 totals 13 residues. The V gene's germline CDR1 is LNHDA and CDR2 SQIVND (reference sequence). The table came from immunoSEQ multiplex PCR; TCRdb's copy has only in-frame clones and leaves some out. The sample records about 75,000 clones, 95% to 97% being singletons. The sequencing input was T cells isolated from PBMCs. The source is a human donor in good health. The chain links TRBV19 to TRBJ2-7; D unclear. The CDR3 here is CASSIGHTYEQYF. For the CDR3, the DNA is TGTGCCAGTAGTATAGGACATACCTACGAGCAGTACTTC.